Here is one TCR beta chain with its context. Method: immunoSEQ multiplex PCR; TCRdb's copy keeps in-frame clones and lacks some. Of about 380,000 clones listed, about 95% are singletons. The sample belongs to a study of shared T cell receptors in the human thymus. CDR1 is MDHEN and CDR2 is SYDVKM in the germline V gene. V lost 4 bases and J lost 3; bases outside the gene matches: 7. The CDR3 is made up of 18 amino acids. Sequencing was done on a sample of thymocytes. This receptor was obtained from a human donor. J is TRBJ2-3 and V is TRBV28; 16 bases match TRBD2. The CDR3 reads CASSSKGLAGGPTDTQYF. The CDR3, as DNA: TGTGCCAGCAGTTCTAAGGGACTAGCGGGAGGGCCGACAGATACGCAGTATTTT.